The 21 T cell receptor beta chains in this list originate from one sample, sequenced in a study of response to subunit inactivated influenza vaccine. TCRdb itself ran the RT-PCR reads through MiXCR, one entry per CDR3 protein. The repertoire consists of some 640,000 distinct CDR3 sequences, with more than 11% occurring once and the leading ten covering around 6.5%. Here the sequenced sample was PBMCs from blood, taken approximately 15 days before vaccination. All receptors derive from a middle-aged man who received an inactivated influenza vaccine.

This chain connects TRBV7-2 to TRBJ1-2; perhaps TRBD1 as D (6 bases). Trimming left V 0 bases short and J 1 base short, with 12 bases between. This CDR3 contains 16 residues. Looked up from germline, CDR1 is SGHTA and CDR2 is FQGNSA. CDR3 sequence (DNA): TGTGCCAGCAGCTTAGCGAAGGGGGGGTGTAACTATGGCTACACCTTC. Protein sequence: CASSLAKGGCNYGYTF.

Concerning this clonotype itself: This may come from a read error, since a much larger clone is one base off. The CDR3 DNA sequence: TGTGCCAGCAGCTCCAGACAGTTCAATGAGCAGTTCTTC. It specifies CASSSRQFNEQFF. The chain combines TRBV7-2 with TRBJ2-1, with a tentative D call TRBD1 (5 bases). V gave up 4 bases and J gave up 6 bases, with 10 bases separating them. The CDR3 consists of 13 residues. The germline gives CDR1 SGHTA, CDR2 FQGNSA.

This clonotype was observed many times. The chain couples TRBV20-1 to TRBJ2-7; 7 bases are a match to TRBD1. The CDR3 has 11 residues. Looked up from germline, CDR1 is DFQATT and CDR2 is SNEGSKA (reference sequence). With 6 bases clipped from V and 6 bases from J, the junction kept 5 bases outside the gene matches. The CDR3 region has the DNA TGCAGTGCAGGACAGGTCGGCGAGCAGTACTTC. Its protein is CSAGQVGEQYF.

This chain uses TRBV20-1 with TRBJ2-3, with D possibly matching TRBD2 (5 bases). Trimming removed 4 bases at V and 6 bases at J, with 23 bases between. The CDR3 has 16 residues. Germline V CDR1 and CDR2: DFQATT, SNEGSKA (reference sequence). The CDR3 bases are TGCAGTGCTAAAATTCTTTGGCGGGCCGGGTATGATACGCAGTATTTT. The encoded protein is CSAKILWRAGYDTQYF.

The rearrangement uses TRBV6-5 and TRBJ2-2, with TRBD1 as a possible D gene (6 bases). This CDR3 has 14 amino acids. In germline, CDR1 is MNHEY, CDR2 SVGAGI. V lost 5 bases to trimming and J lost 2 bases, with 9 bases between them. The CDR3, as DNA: TGTGCCAGCAGTAACAGGGTAAACACCGGGGAGCTGTTTTTT. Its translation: CASSNRVNTGELFF.

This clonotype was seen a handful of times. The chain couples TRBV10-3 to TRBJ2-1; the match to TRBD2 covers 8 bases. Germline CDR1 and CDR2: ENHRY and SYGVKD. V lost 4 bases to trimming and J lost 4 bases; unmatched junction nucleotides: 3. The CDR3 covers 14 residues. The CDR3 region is CAISASGQYNEQFF. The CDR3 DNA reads TGTGCCATCAGTGCTAGCGGGCAATACAATGAGCAGTTCTTC.

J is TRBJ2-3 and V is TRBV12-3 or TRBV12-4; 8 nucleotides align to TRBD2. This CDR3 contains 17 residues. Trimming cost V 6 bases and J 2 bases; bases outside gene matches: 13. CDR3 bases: TGTGCCAGCAGCCCGGGGGTAGCGGGGAATCCCACAGATACGCAGTATTTT. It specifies CASSPGVAGNPTDTQYF.

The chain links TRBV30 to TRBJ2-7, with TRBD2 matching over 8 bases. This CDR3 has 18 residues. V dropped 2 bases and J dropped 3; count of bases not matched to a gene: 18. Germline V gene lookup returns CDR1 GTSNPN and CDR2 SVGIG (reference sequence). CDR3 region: CAWSPPPLTSGVLYEQYF. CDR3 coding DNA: TGTGCCTGGAGTCCCCCCCCGCTTACTAGCGGCGTACTCTACGAGCAGTACTTC.

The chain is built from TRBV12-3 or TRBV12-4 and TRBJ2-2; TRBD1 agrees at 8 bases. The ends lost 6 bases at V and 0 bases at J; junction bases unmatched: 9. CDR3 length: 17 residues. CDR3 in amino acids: CASSHRDRSANTGELFF. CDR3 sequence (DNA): TGTGCCAGCAGCCACCGGGACAGGTCCGCGAACACCGGGGAGCTGTTTTTT.

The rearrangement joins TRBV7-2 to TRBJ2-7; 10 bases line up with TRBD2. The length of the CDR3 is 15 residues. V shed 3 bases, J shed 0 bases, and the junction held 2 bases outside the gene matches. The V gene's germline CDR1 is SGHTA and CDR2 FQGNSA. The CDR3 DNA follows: TGTGCCAGCAGCTTTAGCGGGGGGAGCTCCTACGAGCAGTACTTC. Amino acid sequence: CASSFSGGSSYEQYF.

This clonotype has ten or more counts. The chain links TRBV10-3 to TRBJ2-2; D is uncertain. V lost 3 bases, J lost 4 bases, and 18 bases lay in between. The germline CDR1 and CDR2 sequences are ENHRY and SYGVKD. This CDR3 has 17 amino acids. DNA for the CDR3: TGTGCCATCAGTGATGTACTTACGATGTGGGGCACCGGGGAGCTGTTTTTT. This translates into CAISDVLTMWGTGELFF.

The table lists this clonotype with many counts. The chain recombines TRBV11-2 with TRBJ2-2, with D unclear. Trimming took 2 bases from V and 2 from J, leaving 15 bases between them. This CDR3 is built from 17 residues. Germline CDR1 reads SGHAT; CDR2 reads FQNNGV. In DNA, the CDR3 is TGTGCCAGCAGCTTACGTGGCAGCCGAGAAAACACCGGGGAGCTGTTTTTT. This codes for CASSLRGSRENTGELFF. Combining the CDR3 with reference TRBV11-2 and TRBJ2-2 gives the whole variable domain EAGVAQSPRYKIIEKRQSVAFWCNPISGHATLYWYQQILGQGPKLLIQFQNNGVVDDSQLPKDRFSAERLKGVDSTLKIQPAKLEDSAVYLCASSLRGSRENTGELFFGEGSRLTVL.

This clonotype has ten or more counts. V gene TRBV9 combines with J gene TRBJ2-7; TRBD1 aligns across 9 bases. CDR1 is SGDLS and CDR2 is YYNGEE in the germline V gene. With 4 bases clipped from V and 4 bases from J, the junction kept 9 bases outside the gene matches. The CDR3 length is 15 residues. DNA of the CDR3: TGTGCCAGCAGCCCACCGGGACAGGGATGGTACGAGCAGTACTTC. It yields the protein CASSPPGQGWYEQYF.

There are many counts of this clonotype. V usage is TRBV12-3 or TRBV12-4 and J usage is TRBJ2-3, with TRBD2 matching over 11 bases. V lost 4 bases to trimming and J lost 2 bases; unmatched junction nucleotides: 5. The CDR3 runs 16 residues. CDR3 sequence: CASSYPSGGFTDTQYF. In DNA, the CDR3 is TGTGCCAGCAGTTACCCTAGCGGGGGGTTCACAGATACGCAGTATTTT.

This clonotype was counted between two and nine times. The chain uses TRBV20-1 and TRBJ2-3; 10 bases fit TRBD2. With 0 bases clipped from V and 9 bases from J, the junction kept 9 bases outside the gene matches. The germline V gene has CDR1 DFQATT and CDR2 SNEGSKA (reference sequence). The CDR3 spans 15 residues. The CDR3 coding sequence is TGCAGTGCTAGAGATCCTAGCGGGAGTTTAACCACGCAGTATTTT. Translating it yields CSARDPSGSLTTQYF.

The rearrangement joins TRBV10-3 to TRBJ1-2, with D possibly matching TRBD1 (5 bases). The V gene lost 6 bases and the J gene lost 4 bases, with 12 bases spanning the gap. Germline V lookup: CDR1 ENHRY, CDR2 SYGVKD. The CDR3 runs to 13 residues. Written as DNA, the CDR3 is TGTGCCATCAGACCGACAGTGGCCTATGGCTACACCTTC. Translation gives CAIRPTVAYGYTF.

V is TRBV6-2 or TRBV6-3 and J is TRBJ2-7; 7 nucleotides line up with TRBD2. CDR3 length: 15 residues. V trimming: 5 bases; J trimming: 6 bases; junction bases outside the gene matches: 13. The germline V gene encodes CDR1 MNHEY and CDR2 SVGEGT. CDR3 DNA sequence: TGTGCCAGCAGTGGCATAGCGGGCTACAACGCCGAGCAGTACTTC. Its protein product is CASSGIAGYNAEQYF.

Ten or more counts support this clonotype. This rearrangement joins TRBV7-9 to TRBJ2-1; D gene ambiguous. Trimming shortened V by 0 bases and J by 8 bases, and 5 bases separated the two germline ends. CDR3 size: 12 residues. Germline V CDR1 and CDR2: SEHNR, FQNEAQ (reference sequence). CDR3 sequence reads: CASSLAMDEQFF. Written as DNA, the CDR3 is TGTGCCAGCAGCTTAGCGATGGATGAGCAGTTCTTC.

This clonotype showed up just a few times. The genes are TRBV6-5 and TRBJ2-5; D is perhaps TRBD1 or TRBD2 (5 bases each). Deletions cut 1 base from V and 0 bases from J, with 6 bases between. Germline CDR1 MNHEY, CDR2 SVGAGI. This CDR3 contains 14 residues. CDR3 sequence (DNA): TGTGCCAGCAGTTACTGGGGACACCAAGAGACCCAGTACTTC. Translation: CASSYWGHQETQYF.

CDR3 loop: CASSYATSGSYEQYF. In DNA, the CDR3 is TGTGCCAGCAGTTATGCTACTAGCGGGAGTTACGAGCAGTACTTC. This chain joins TRBV28 and TRBJ2-7; 11 bases match TRBD2. This CDR3 is 15 amino acids long. Germline assignment: CDR1 MDHEN and CDR2 SYDVKM. The junction had 6 bases not matched to a gene; V was cut back by 4 bases and J by 4 bases. Full variable domain (missing parts from reference TRBV28 and TRBJ2-7): DVKVTQSSRYLVKRTGEKVFLECVQDMDHENMFWYRQDPGLGLRLIYFSYDVKMKEKGDIPEGYSVSREKKERFSLILESASTNQTSMYLCASSYATSGSYEQYFGPGTRLTVT.

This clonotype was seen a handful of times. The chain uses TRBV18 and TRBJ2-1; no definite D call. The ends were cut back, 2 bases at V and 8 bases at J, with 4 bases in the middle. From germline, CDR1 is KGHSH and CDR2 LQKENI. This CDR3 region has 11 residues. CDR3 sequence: CASSPSHEQFF. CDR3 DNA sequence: TGTGCCAGCTCACCATCACATGAGCAGTTCTTC.